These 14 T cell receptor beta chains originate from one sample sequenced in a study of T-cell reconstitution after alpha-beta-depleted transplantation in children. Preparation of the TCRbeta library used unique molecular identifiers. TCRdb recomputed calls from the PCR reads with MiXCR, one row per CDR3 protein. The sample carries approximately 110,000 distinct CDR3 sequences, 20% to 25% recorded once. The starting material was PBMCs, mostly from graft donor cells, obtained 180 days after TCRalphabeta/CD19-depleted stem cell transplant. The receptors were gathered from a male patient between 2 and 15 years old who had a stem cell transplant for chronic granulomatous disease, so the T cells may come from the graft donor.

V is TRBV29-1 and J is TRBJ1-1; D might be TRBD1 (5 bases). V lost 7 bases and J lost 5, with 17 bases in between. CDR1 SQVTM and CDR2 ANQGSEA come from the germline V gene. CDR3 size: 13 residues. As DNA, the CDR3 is TGCAGCGCCGGGGACGGGCGAAGGACTGAAGCTTTCTTT. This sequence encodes CSAGDGRRTEAFF.

The CDR3 reads CASSQEPGLSAFF. CDR3 nucleotide sequence: TGCGCCAGCAGCCAAGAGCCGGGACTGAGCGCTTTCTTT. The chain couples TRBV4-3 to TRBJ1-1; D possibly corresponds to TRBD1 (5 bases). The CDR3 contains 13 residues. CDR1 is LGHNA and CDR2 is YSLEER in the germline V gene. Trimming removed 0 bases from V and 11 bases from J, with 13 bases in between.

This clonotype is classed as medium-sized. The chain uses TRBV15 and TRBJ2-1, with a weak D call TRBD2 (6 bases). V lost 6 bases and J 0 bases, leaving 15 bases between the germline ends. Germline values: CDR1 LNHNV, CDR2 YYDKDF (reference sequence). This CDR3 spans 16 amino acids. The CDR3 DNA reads TGTGCCACCAGGACTAGGTTAGGGTCCTCCTACAATGAGCAGTTCTTC. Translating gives CATRTRLGSSYNEQFF. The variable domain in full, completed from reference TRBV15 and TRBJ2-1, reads DAMVIQNPRYQVTQFGKPVTLSCSQTLNHNVMYWYQQKSSQAPKLLFHYYDKDFNNEADTPDNFQSRRPNTSFCFLDIRSPGLGDTAMYLCATRTRLGSSYNEQFFGPGTRLTVL.

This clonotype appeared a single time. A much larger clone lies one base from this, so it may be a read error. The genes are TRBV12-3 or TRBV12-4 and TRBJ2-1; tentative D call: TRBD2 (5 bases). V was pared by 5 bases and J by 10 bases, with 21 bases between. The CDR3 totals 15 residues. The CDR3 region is CASSEMVGICQEQFF. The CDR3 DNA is TGTGCCAGCAGTGAGATGGTCGGGATCTGTCAGGAGCAGTTCTTC.

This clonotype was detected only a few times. Written as DNA, the CDR3 is TGTGCCAGCAGCACCTGGGGGGGTCACACCGGGGAGCTGTTTTTT. This gives the protein CASSTWGGHTGELFF. The chain is built from TRBV7-6 and TRBJ2-2; TRBD2 aligns across 7 bases. The germline V gene encodes CDR1 SGHVS and CDR2 FNYEAQ. Trimming cost V 5 bases and J 3 bases; bases outside gene matches: 6. The length of the CDR3 is 15 residues.

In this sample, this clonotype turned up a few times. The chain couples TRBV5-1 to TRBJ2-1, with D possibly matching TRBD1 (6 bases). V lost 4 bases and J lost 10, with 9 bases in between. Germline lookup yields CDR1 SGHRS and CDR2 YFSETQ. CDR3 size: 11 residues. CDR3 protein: CASSTGTEQFF. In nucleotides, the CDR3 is TGCGCCAGCAGCACCGGGACAGAGCAGTTCTTC.

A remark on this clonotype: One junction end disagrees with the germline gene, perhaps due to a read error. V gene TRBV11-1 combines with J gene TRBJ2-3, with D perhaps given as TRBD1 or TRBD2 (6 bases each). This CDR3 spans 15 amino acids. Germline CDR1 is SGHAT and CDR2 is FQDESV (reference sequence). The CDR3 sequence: CAGSLLAGHTDTKYF. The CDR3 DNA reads TGTGCCGGCAGCTTGTTGGCGGGACACACAGATACGAAGTATTTT.

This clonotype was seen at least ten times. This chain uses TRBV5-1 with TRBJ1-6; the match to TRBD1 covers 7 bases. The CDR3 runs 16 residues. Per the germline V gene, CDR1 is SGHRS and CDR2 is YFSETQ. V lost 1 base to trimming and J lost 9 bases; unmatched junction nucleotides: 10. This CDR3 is CASSLFARGRGSPLHF. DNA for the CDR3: TGCGCCAGCAGCTTGTTCGCCAGGGGGAGGGGTTCACCCCTCCACTTT.

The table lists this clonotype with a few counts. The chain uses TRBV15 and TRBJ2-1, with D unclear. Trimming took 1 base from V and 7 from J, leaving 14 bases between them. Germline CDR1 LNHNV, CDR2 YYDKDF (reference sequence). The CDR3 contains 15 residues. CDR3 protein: CATSRVRGPENEQFF. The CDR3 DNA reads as TGTGCCACCAGCAGAGTGCGCGGTCCCGAGAATGAGCAGTTCTTC.

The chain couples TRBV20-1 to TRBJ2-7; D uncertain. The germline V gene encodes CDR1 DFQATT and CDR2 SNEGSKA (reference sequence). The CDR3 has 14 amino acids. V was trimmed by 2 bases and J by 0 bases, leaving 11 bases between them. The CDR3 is CSARSSRRSYEQYF. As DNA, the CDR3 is TGCAGTGCTAGATCGTCCAGGCGCTCCTACGAGCAGTACTTC.

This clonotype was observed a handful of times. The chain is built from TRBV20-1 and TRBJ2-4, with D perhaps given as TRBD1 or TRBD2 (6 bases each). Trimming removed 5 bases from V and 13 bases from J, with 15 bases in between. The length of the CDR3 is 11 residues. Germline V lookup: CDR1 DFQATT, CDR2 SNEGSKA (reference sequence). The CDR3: CSAGWGAGQYF. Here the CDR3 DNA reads TGCAGTGCTGGGTGGGGGGCAGGGCAGTACTTC.

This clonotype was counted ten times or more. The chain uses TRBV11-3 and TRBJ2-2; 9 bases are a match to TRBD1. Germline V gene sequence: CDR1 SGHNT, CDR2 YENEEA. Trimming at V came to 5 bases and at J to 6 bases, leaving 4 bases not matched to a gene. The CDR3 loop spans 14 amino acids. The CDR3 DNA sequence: TGTGCCAGCAGCCCACAGGGGGCGGCCGGGGAGCTGTTTTTT. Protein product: CASSPQGAAGELFF.

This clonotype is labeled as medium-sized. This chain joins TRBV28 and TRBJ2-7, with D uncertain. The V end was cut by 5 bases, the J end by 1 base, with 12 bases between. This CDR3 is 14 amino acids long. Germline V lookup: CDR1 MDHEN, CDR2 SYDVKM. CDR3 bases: TGTGCCAGCAGTGGTGTGGTTATTTCCTACGAGCAGTACTTC. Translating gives CASSGVVISYEQYF.

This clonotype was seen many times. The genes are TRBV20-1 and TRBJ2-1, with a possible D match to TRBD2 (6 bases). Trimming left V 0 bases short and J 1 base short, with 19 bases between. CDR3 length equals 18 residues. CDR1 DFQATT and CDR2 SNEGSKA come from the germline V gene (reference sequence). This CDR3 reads CSARDRVGWRGSYNEQFF. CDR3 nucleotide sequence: TGCAGTGCTAGAGACCGGGTCGGTTGGAGGGGATCCTACAATGAGCAGTTCTTC.